These T cell receptor beta chains were read from a single sample in a study of CD8 T cells in Susac syndrome. TCRdb re-derived calls from the immunoSEQ multiplex PCR reads in MiXCR, one entry per CDR3 protein. Of fewer than 95,000 distinct CDR3 sequences in the sample, 95% to 96% were seen once. Sequencing input: CD8+ T cells from PBMCs. The receptors were sampled from a human donor with Susac syndrome. The conserved cysteine and the conserved F or W are not part of the CDR3 here. Each record gives: J gene, V gene, CDR3 protein.

j_call: TRBJ2-2
v_call: TRBV29-1
cdr3_aa: SAFTGELF

j_call: TRBJ1-2
v_call: TRBV3-1
cdr3_aa: ASNQVEGLIYGYT

j_call: TRBJ2-5
v_call: TRBV9
cdr3_aa: ASSGPSGRETQY

j_call: TRBJ1-5
v_call: TRBV4-1
cdr3_aa: ASSQVGQRHNQPQH

j_call: TRBJ1-5
v_call: TRBV3-1
cdr3_aa: ASSQGRVQQPQH

j_call: TRBJ2-7
v_call: TRBV20-1
cdr3_aa: SADSGGGYEQY

j_call: TRBJ1-5
v_call: TRBV20-1
cdr3_aa: SARAGDQPQH

j_call: TRBJ1-5
v_call: TRBV27
cdr3_aa: ASSLSAGYSNQPQH

j_call: TRBJ1-3
v_call: TRBV14
cdr3_aa: ASSSIGNTIY

j_call: TRBJ1-2
v_call: TRBV7-3
cdr3_aa: ASSSLDRGEYGYT

j_call: TRBJ2-3
v_call: TRBV20-1
cdr3_aa: SARATSGGTDTQY

j_call: TRBJ2-1
v_call: TRBV4-3
cdr3_aa: ASSQENYNEQF

j_call: TRBJ2-2
v_call: TRBV5-1
cdr3_aa: ASSYITGGTTGELF

j_call: TRBJ1-4
v_call: TRBV29-1
cdr3_aa: SVSLAVPSPATNEKLF

j_call: TRBJ2-1
v_call: TRBV7-9
cdr3_aa: ASSLGLTETYNEQF

j_call: TRBJ2-7
v_call: TRBV5-4
cdr3_aa: ASSSGTAISYEQY

j_call: TRBJ1-6
v_call: TRBV7-2
cdr3_aa: ASSLTGFNSPLH

j_call: TRBJ2-1
v_call: TRBV20-1
cdr3_aa: SARRQGYNEQF

j_call: TRBJ2-5
v_call: TRBV11-2
cdr3_aa: ASSLDGGNSETQY

j_call: TRBJ2-1
v_call: TRBV29-1
cdr3_aa: SVSDRGLDEQF

j_call: TRBJ2-6
v_call: TRBV15
cdr3_aa: ATSRDRSGANVLT

j_call: TRBJ2-3
v_call: TRBV27
cdr3_aa: ASSLREKDTQY

j_call: TRBJ1-6
v_call: TRBV7-8
cdr3_aa: ASSLAVLSSPLH

j_call: TRBJ1-2
v_call: TRBV12-3/TRBV12-4
cdr3_aa: ASSLAAAPNYGYT

j_call: TRBJ1-2
v_call: TRBV27
cdr3_aa: ASSLSRVGGYT

j_call: TRBJ2-7
v_call: TRBV29-1
cdr3_aa: SVRGGTYHEQY

j_call: TRBJ1-5
v_call: TRBV30
cdr3_aa: AWDAGTGEGNQPQH

j_call: TRBJ1-1
v_call: TRBV3-1
cdr3_aa: ASTGGLWTEAF

j_call: TRBJ1-5
v_call: TRBV12-3/TRBV12-4
cdr3_aa: ASTLDRAYSNQPQH

j_call: TRBJ2-5
v_call: TRBV5-1
cdr3_aa: ASSMGQGSETQY

j_call: TRBJ1-1
v_call: TRBV5-6
cdr3_aa: ASTSGRVSTEAF

j_call: TRBJ1-6
v_call: TRBV29-1
cdr3_aa: SAGEGGNSPLH

j_call: TRBJ2-2
v_call: TRBV25-1
cdr3_aa: ASSASTATGELF

j_call: TRBJ1-6
v_call: TRBV6-2/TRBV6-3
cdr3_aa: ASSYPNSPLH

j_call: TRBJ2-3
v_call: TRBV7-3
cdr3_aa: ASSLTRDKMADTQY

j_call: TRBJ1-5
v_call: TRBV3-1
cdr3_aa: ASSQDGQGTRHQPQH

j_call: TRBJ1-4
v_call: TRBV15
cdr3_aa: ATAEDRQFRGEKLF

j_call: TRBJ2-3
v_call: TRBV19
cdr3_aa: ASTLGQGFTDTQY

j_call: TRBJ1-5
v_call: TRBV20-1
cdr3_aa: SARRTGQGGNQPQH

j_call: TRBJ1-6
v_call: TRBV30
cdr3_aa: AWEEGQYNSPLH

j_call: TRBJ1-2
v_call: TRBV6-5
cdr3_aa: ASRESNYGYT

j_call: TRBJ2-3
v_call: TRBV9
cdr3_aa: ASSVWDPAGGTDTQY

j_call: TRBJ2-3
v_call: TRBV4-1
cdr3_aa: ASSLSPRLAGDTDTQY

j_call: TRBJ2-1
v_call: TRBV29-1
cdr3_aa: SVEDLLSYNEQF

j_call: TRBJ2-5
v_call: TRBV6-5
cdr3_aa: ASSSLRGWETQY

j_call: TRBJ1-5
v_call: TRBV20-1
cdr3_aa: SVGTAYSNQPQH

j_call: TRBJ1-2
v_call: TRBV13
cdr3_aa: ASSLGIGGLHGYT

j_call: TRBJ2-1
v_call: TRBV27
cdr3_aa: ASSLEGNRDFYNEQF

j_call: TRBJ2-5
v_call: TRBV20-1
cdr3_aa: SANGWGSQETQY

j_call: TRBJ2-1
v_call: TRBV20-1
cdr3_aa: SASWQASWNEQF

j_call: TRBJ1-1
v_call: TRBV5-4
cdr3_aa: ASSPQGFPRAF

j_call: TRBJ2-2
v_call: TRBV30
cdr3_aa: AWSVGRGGELF

j_call: TRBJ2-7
v_call: TRBV30
cdr3_aa: AWSSPYEQY

j_call: TRBJ2-3
v_call: TRBV20-1
cdr3_aa: SAPPAGYRLNTDTQY

j_call: TRBJ2-2
v_call: TRBV20-1
cdr3_aa: SATSRRTGELF

j_call: TRBJ1-1
v_call: TRBV5-1
cdr3_aa: ASSDQGYTEAF

j_call: TRBJ1-4
v_call: TRBV12-3/TRBV12-4
cdr3_aa: ASSLDRNNEKLF